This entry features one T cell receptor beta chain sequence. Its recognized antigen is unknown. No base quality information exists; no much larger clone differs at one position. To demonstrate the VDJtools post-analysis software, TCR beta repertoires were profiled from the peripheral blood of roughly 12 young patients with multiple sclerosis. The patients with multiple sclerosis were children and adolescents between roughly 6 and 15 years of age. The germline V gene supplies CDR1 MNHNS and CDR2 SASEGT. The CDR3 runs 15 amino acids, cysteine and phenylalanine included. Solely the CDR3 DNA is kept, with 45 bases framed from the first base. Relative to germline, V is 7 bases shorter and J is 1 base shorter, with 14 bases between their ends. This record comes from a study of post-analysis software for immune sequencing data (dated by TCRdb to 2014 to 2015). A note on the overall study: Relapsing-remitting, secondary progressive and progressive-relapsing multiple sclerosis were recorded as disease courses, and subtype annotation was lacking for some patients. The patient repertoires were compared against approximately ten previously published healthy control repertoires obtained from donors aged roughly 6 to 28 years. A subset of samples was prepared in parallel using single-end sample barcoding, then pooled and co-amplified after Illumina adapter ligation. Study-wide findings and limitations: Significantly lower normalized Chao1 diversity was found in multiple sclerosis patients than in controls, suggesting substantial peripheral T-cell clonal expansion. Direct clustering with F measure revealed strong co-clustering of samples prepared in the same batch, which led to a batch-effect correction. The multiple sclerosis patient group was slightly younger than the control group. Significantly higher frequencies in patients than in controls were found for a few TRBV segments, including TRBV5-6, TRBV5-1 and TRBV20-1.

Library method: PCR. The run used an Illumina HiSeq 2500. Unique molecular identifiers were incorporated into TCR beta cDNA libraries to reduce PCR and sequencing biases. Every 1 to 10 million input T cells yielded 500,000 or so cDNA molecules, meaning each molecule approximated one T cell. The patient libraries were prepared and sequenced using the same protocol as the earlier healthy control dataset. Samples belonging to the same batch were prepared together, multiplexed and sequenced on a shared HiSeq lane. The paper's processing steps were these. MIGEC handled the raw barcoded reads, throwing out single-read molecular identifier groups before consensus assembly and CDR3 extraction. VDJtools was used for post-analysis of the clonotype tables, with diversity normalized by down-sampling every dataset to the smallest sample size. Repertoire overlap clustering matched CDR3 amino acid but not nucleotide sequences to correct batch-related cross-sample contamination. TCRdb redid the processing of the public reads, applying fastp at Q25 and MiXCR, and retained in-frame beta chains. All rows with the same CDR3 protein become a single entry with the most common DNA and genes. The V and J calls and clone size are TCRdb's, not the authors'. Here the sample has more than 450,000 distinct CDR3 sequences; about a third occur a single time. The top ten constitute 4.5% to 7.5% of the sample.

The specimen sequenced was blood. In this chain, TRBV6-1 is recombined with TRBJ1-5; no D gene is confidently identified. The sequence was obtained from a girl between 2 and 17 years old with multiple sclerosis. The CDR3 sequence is CASTRTLESNQPQHF. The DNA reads TGTGCCAGCACCCGGACGCTCGAGAGCAATCAGCCCCAGCATTTT.